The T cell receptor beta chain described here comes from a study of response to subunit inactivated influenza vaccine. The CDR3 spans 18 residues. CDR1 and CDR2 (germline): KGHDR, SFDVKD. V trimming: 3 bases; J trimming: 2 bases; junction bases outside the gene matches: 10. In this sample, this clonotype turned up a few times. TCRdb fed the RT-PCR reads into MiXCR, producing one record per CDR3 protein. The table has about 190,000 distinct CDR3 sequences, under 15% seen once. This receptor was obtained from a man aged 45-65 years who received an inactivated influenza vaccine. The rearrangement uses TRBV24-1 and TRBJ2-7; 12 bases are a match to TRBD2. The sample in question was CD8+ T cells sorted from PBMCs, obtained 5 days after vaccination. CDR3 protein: CATSDRPTGLAGTYEQYF. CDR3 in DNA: TGTGCCACCAGTGATCGACCGACTGGACTAGCGGGAACCTACGAGCAGTACTTC.